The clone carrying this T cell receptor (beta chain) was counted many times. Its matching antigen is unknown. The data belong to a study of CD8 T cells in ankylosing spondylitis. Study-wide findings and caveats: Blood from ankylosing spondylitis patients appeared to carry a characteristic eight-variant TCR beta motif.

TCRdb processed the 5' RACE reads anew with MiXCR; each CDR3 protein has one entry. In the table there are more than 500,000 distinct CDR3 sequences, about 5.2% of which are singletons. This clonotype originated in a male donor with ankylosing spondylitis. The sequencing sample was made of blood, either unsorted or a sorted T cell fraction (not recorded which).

CDR3 sequence reads: CATSRGVRWETQYF. Written as DNA, the CDR3 is TGTGCCACCAGCAGAGGCGTCCGCTGGGAGACCCAGTACTTC. The gene calls are TRBV15 and TRBJ2-5; no reliable D call. The CDR3 extends over 14 amino acids. CDR1 is LNHNV and CDR2 is YYDKDF in the germline V gene (reference sequence). The V and J ends lost 1 base and 5 bases respectively, with 11 bases between them.